This T cell receptor (beta chain) is from a study of T cell changes during pregnancy in multiple sclerosis. Data came from immunoSEQ multiplex PCR; TCRdb stores just in-frame clones and leaves some out. Here the sample spans about 57,000 clones, about 92% being singletons. The CDR3 spans 13 residues. V lost 3 bases to trimming and J lost 0 bases, with 5 bases between them. Per the germline V gene, CDR1 is SEHNR and CDR2 is FQNEAQ (reference sequence). The receptor was isolated from a female donor with multiple sclerosis, enrolled in a pregnancy study. The rearrangement uses TRBV7-9 and TRBJ1-2; no reliable D call. Specimen: CD4+ T cells from peripheral blood mononuclear cells, collected in the third trimester of pregnancy. CDR3 loop: CASSFGTNYGYTF. The CDR3 DNA sequence: TGTGCCAGCAGCTTTGGCACTAACTATGGCTACACCTTC.